This TCR beta chain appears in the sequencing data of a study of chemoradiotherapy in HPV16-positive cancers. Looking at the study overall: Candidate HPV-specific T-cell clones and common TCR motifs came from functional assays in a couple of HPV16-positive patients.

To note about this clone: What it binds is not known.

Broader study findings: Only a couple of HPV16-positive patients supplied the functional HPV-specificity definition.

Trimming at V came to 7 bases and at J to 0 bases, leaving 14 bases not matched to a gene. Germline V gives CDR1 SGHDT, CDR2 YYEEEE. The CDR3 has 17 residues. Libraries were prepared by immunoSEQ multiplex PCR; TCRdb keeps only in-frame clonotypes and omits some of them. The table shows roughly 8,300 clones, with around nine tenths occurring only once. The specimen was blood, collected from a patient who underwent chemoradiotherapy. V gene TRBV5-6 combines with J gene TRBJ2-3; 7 nucleotides agree with TRBD2. The receptor's source is a human donor with HPV-associated anogenital cancer. The CDR3, as DNA: TGTGCCAGCCGCCCAGGGAGGGCCGGTCCTAGCACAGATACGCAGTATTTT. Translated, it gives CASRPGRAGPSTDTQYF.